The 5 T cell receptor beta chains listed next were all sequenced from one sample in a study of blood T cell repertoires in COVID-19. Measured with immunoSEQ multiplex PCR; TCRdb has only the in-frame clones, and not every one. The sample consists of 350,000 to 450,000 clones, 88% of them appearing once. Sequencing used PBMCs or T cells enriched from blood (not recorded which). The receptors derive from a woman aged 18 to 35 who had been exposed to COVID-19.

The chain couples TRBV2 to TRBJ2-2; no clear D. This CDR3 contains 17 residues. The V gene's germline CDR1 is SNHLY and CDR2 FYNNEI. V was shortened by 2 bases and J by 0 bases, with 13 bases between the two germline ends. CDR3 DNA sequence: TGTGCCAGCAGTGAACCCTTAGACTGGACGAACACCGGGGAGCTGTTTTTT. It specifies CASSEPLDWTNTGELFF.

This sequence joins TRBV28 and TRBJ2-3, with 9 bases lining up with TRBD1. The length of the CDR3 is 14 residues. Trimming took 6 bases from V and 1 from J; bases not matched to a gene: 2. Germline CDR1 reads MDHEN; CDR2 reads SYDVKM. This chain's CDR3 is CASRRTGGTDTQYF. Written as DNA, the CDR3 is TGTGCCAGCAGACGGACAGGGGGCACAGATACGCAGTATTTT. Based on the CDR3 plus reference TRBV28 and TRBJ2-3, the full variable domain is DVKVTQSSRYLVKRTGEKVFLECVQDMDHENMFWYRQDPGLGLRLIYFSYDVKMKEKGDIPEGYSVSREKKERFSLILESASTNQTSMYLCASRRTGGTDTQYFGPGTRLTVL.

CDR3 region: CAYLLTSANEQFF. The CDR3 nucleotides read TGTGCCTATCTACTGACTAGCGCCAATGAGCAGTTCTTC. The V call is TRBV7-9, the J call TRBJ2-1; 8 positions match TRBD2. V gave up 11 bases and J gave up 6 bases; unmatched junction bases: 9. Per the germline V gene, CDR1 is SEHNR and CDR2 is FQNEAQ (reference sequence). This CDR3 has 13 amino acids.

The rearrangement joins TRBV6-2 or TRBV6-3 to TRBJ2-2; no reliable D call. This CDR3 has 14 amino acids. V lost 0 bases and J lost 4, with 6 bases in between. Germline CDR1 MNHEY, CDR2 SVGEGT. The CDR3 region is CASSYSGVTGELFF. The CDR3 region has the DNA TGTGCCAGCAGTTACTCTGGAGTCACCGGGGAGCTGTTTTTT.

The CDR3 reads CASSDTGLNTEAFF. Here the CDR3 DNA reads TGTGCCAGCAGTGACACAGGGCTAAACACTGAAGCTTTCTTT. The chain recombines TRBV25-1 with TRBJ1-1; weak D call: TRBD1 (6 bases). The length of the CDR3 is 14 residues. Germline CDR1 and CDR2: MGHDK and SYGVNS. V was shortened by 3 bases and J by 2 bases, with 10 bases between the two germline ends.